This T cell receptor beta chain is drawn from a study of blood T cell repertoires in COVID-19. Background on the study: Both acute and convalescent COVID-19 samples were obtained from the United States, Italy and Spain. PBMCs, B-cell-depleted T cells, or T cells provided the cDNA or gDNA that made up the material.

This clone showed up just a few times. Original analysis: The assay estimated nucleated cells by amplifying reference gene primers. Sequenced by immunoSEQ multiplex PCR; TCRdb stores in-frame clones only, minus some. V and J calls and clone size follow that table, whereas D and trimming were derived from the DNA. The top ten clones hold about 5.7% of a sample with about 84,000 clones, 70% to 80% of them seen once. The germline CDR1 and CDR2 sequences are SGHTA and FQGTGA. The trim removed 4 bases at V and 6 bases at J, leaving 6 bases unmatched. The CDR3 is 15 amino acids. This receptor was taken from a man aged 50 or older with active or convalescent COVID-19. Sequencing input: peripheral blood. The V and J genes are TRBV7-3 and TRBJ2-1, with 10 bases identical to TRBD2. The CDR3 nucleotides are TGTGCCAGCAGCTCACTAGCGGGGTCCGGCAATGAGCAGTTCTTC. Translation gives CASSSLAGSGNEQFF.